This T cell receptor beta chain was sequenced for a study of blood T cells in healthy people across ages (dated by TCRdb to between 2014 and 2017). Some background on the complete study: In model experiments, template switching captured about one uniquely barcoded TCR beta cDNA molecule for every two T cells. To track age-related changes in TCR beta repertoire diversity, the study relied on deep sequencing normalized with unique cDNA molecular identifiers. Four age groups were formed from the donors: young (average roughly 15 years), middle-aged (approximately 40), aged (roughly 58) and long-lived (roughly 88). To avoid experimental bias, donors of different ages were randomly spread across the sequencing lanes. The study analyzed two additional independent replicas of 1 million unique cDNA reads from the same blood draw for two donors, one aged 18 to 30 and one aged 80 or older.

The CDR1 and CDR2 encoded by the germline V gene are MGHDK and SYGVNS. V loses 3 bases of germline sequence and J loses 4 bases, and the interval between the two ends is 12 bases. The CDR3, cysteine through phenylalanine, is 14 amino acids long. Only the CDR3 region is kept as DNA, spanning 42 bases read in frame from base 1. On the study overall, not on this receptor specifically: The percentage of naive T cells measured by flow cytometry correlated strongly with observed TCR beta diversity. Observed TCR beta diversity per million T cells fell roughly linearly with age, and a significant reduction was already apparent by age roughly 40. The long-lived group showed more naive CD4+ T cells, fewer expanded clones and increased TCR diversity than the aged group, suggesting age selection. Because profiling used bulk unsorted PBMCs, naive and antigen-experienced compartments could not be compared conclusively. Estimates of total diversity based on one million sequenced T cells were considered lower bounds and underestimates. The CMV infection status of donors was not known, potentially confounding age-related changes in expanded clonotypes.

A few counts support this clonotype. Its antigen specificity is not known. No clone much larger than this one lies a single base away; base qualities are absent. Donors were approximately 42 systemically healthy Caucasian individuals from Russia aged roughly 6 to 95 years. Roughly 9 milliliters of peripheral blood were drawn from each donor into EDTA-treated Vacutainer tubes. PBMCs were isolated by Ficoll-Paque density-gradient centrifugation, with at least 7 million obtained per sample. Trizol reagent was used to extract total RNA from the PBMCs, yielding at least 5 micrograms per sample. For every donor, an aliquot of PBMCs went through flow cytometry to measure the percentages of naive CD45RAhigh/CD27high T cells. The protocol used for the library was 5' RACE. The sample was run on an Illumina HiSeq 2500. A second about 7 to 11 cycle PCR used a sample-barcoded 5' primer and a J-beta primer mix. A unique molecular identifier was introduced onto each TCR beta cDNA molecule by a template-switch 5' adaptor carrying 12 random nucleotides. Each sample yielded at least 2.5 million CDR3-containing paired-end reads. First-strand cDNA synthesis was performed from all RNA using the Mint cDNA synthesis kit, with priming by a TRBC-specific oligonucleotide. After uracil-DNA glycosylase treatment, a first 18-cycle PCR used universal primers M1SS and BC2_uni_R on all cDNA. On the authors' methods: Normalization of each sample was performed by random selection of 1 million high-quality reads, each carrying a distinct molecular identifier. Instead of being binned into consensus sequences, reads that shared molecular identifiers were thrown out. MiTCR, set to a Q25 quality threshold and the strictest error-elimination algorithm, was used for CDR3 identification, clonotype clustering and error correction. A nonparametric unseen species model with Euler transformation was used to estimate lower-bound total TCR beta diversity. The public sequencing data were trimmed at Q25 with fastp and processed into clonotypes with MiXCR by TCRdb, which kept only in-frame beta chains. Here each entry gathers all rows of one CDR3 protein and keeps the most common genes and DNA. The V and J calls were not made by the authors but by TCRdb's processing. For this sample there are hundreds of thousands of distinct CDR3 sequences; 40% to 50% appear just once. The top ten clones comprise approximately 29% of the sample.

This receptor was identified in an elderly man in good health. The chain employs TRBV25-1 and TRBJ2-5, with a weak D call of TRBD2 (7 bases match). Input material: blood. The CDR3 protein sequence reads: CASSEGGLGETQYF. The DNA sequence is given as TGTGCCAGCAGTGAGGGGGGGCTAGGAGAGACCCAGTACTTC.